These 27 T cell receptor beta chains originate from one sample sequenced in a study of spatial heterogeneity in lung cancer. Time point defined: sample taken at primary tumor resection. TCRdb ran MiXCR on the 5' RACE reads and lists one entry per CDR3 protein. This sample carries fewer than 10,000 distinct CDR3 sequences, over 5.5% of them seen once, and the ten largest clones take 15% to 20%. For these receptors, no antigen is known. Overall study findings and caveats: The study found that expanded intratumoral alpha and beta TCR counts tracked tumor mutation counts.

Sample: lung tumor tissue, taken at surgery. The origin of the receptors is a female donor with early-stage non-small cell lung cancer.

This clonotype was detected ten times or more. This beta chain is a stray read from a library made for alpha chains; its abundance is not meaningful. As DNA, the CDR3 is TGCAGTGCCGAGTGGCAGGCGAATGGCTACACCTTC. Translation gives CSAEWQANGYTF. The chain uses TRBV20-1 and TRBJ1-2; D gene unclear. Germline V lookup: CDR1 DFQATT, CDR2 SNEGSKA (reference sequence). V was shortened by 6 bases and J by 6 bases, with 14 bases between the two germline ends. There are 12 residues in the CDR3.

This clonotype was recorded many times. A library prepared for alpha chains yielded this beta chain as an off-target read; its size is of little meaning. The CDR3 reads CASSEVGALSGNTIYF. The CDR3 bases are TGTGCCAGCAGTGAAGTGGGGGCTCTCTCTGGAAACACCATATATTTT. This rearrangement joins TRBV6-1 to TRBJ1-3; D possibly corresponds to TRBD1 (6 bases). There are 16 residues in the CDR3. Trimming shortened V by 1 base and J by 0 bases, and 10 bases separated the two germline ends. Germline V gene sequence: CDR1 MNHNS, CDR2 SASEGT.

There are many counts of this clonotype. In a library made to pick up alpha chains, this beta chain is a stray read with a size that means little. The chain carries TRBV2 and TRBJ2-1; tentatively, D is TRBD1 or TRBD2 (6 bases each). This CDR3 is built from 12 residues. Germline CDR1 SNHLY, CDR2 FYNNEI. The V and J ends lost 6 bases and 6 bases respectively, with 9 bases between them. CDR3 region: CASSGGSNEQFF. CDR3 in DNA: TGTGCCAGCAGCGGGGGCAGCAATGAGCAGTTCTTC.

In this sample, this clonotype turned up many times. The library was designed around alpha chains, so this beta chain is a stray read whose abundance carries little weight. This chain connects TRBV20-1 to TRBJ2-5, with TRBD1 identical over 8 bases. This CDR3 contains 12 residues. With 5 bases clipped from V and 5 bases from J, the junction kept 4 bases outside the gene matches. Germline values: CDR1 DFQATT, CDR2 SNEGSKA (reference sequence). This CDR3 reads CSAPTGVETQYF. For the CDR3, the DNA is TGCAGTGCTCCGACAGGGGTGGAGACCCAGTACTTC.

Within the sample, this clonotype is medium-sized. Being off target in a library aimed at alpha chains, this beta chain has a size of little meaning. The chain uses TRBV20-1 and TRBJ1-1; D perhaps matches TRBD1 (5 bases). The germline V gene has CDR1 DFQATT and CDR2 SNEGSKA (reference sequence). V was pared by 1 base and J by 5 bases, with 8 bases between. This CDR3 region has 12 residues. The CDR3 DNA reads as TGCAGTGCTAGAGGGGGGATAACTGAAGCTTTCTTT. This encodes CSARGGITEAFF.

Note on this clonotype: This beta chain is a stray read from a library made for alpha chains; its abundance is not meaningful. The chain is built from TRBV7-8 and TRBJ2-5; D gene uncertain. The germline V gene has CDR1 SGHVS and CDR2 FQNEAQ. Trimming pared 4 bases from V and 1 base from J, leaving 7 bases between. This CDR3 is built from 13 residues. CDR3 protein: CASSSRPQETQYF. CDR3 coding DNA: TGTGCCAGCAGCTCAAGACCCCAAGAGACCCAGTACTTC. The entire variable domain, with the rest obtained from reference TRBV7-8 and TRBJ2-5, is as follows: GAGVSQSPRYKVAKRGQDVALRCDPISGHVSLFWYQQALGQGPEFLTYFQNEAQLDKSGLPSDRFFAERPEGSVSTLKIQRTQQEDSAVYLCASSSRPQETQYFGPGTRLLVL.

This clonotype qualifies as medium-sized. This beta chain is off target for a library built for alpha chains, so its abundance means little. This sequence joins TRBV12-5 and TRBJ2-5; the match to TRBD1 covers 7 bases. CDR1 and CDR2 from the germline V gene are LGHNT and FRNRAP. The V and J ends lost 5 bases and 5 bases, in that order; junction bases with no gene match: 2. The CDR3 is 12 amino acids. This CDR3 is CASGTGVETQYF. The CDR3 DNA reads as TGTGCTAGTGGTACAGGGGTCGAGACCCAGTACTTC.

This clonotype came up many times. The size of this beta chain means little, since it is a stray read in a library made for alpha chains. This sequence joins TRBV10-3 and TRBJ2-1; maybe TRBD2 (5 bases). CDR3 length: 17 residues. CDR1 ENHRY and CDR2 SYGVKD come from the germline V gene. Trimming left V 2 bases short and J 4 bases short, with 18 bases between. The CDR3, as DNA: TGTGCCATCAGTGAGCACAGTGAGGGAGTTGGATACAATGAGCAGTTCTTC. Residues: CAISEHSEGVGYNEQFF.

With regard to this clonotype: Since the library was made to target alpha chains, this beta chain is a stray read and its abundance is not meaningful. The genes are TRBV20-1 and TRBJ1-1; 8 nucleotides align to TRBD1. The J segment lost 3 bases and the V segment lost 6 bases, leaving 6 bases of the junction unmatched. The germline CDR1 and CDR2 sequences are DFQATT and SNEGSKA (reference sequence). The length of the CDR3 is 13 residues. CDR3 in DNA: TGCAGTGCCAGTAACAGGGGGGACACTGAAGCTTTCTTT. Translation gives CSASNRGDTEAFF.

This clonotype was seen at least ten times. This beta chain represents an off-target read in a library built for alpha chains; its size is of limited meaning. V usage is TRBV3-1 and J usage is TRBJ2-2, with D unresolved. Germline lookup yields CDR1 LGHDT and CDR2 YNNKEL (reference sequence). V lost 4 bases to trimming and J lost 1 base, with 13 bases between them. This CDR3 comprises 16 residues. The CDR3, as DNA: TGTGCCAGCAGCCCCCATTTTGCGGAGAACACCGGGGAGCTGTTTTTT. This codes for CASSPHFAENTGELFF.

Only a few counts were recorded for this clonotype. This beta chain came through as a stray read in a library set up for alpha chains, and its size says little. V gene TRBV27 combines with J gene TRBJ2-7, with D tentatively TRBD2 (6 bases). Germline V CDR1 and CDR2: MNHEY, SMNVEV (reference sequence). This CDR3 is built from 13 residues. The V end was cut by 7 bases, the J end by 0 bases, with 10 bases between. The CDR3 nucleotides read TGTGCCAGCAAGGAGGGGCACTCCTACGAGCAGTACTTC. Translated: CASKEGHSYEQYF.

This clonotype showed up many times. Because this beta chain is a stray read in a library intended to capture alpha chains, its abundance should not be given much weight. V and J are TRBV11-3 and TRBJ2-3; 7 bases align to TRBD1. From germline, CDR1 is SGHNT and CDR2 YENEEA. The CDR3 is 14 amino acids. Trimming cost V 2 bases and J 5 bases; bases outside gene matches: 4. The CDR3 coding sequence is TGTGCCAGCAGCTTACGGGACAGCGGAGATACGCAGTATTTT. It encodes CASSLRDSGDTQYF.

This clonotype counts as medium-sized (0.01 to 0.1%). This beta chain is a stray read from a library made for alpha chains; its abundance is not meaningful. In nucleotides, the CDR3 is TGTGCCAGCAGTTTACGGACTAGCGGGAGACCCGGCAATGAGCAGTTCTTC. This translates into CASSLRTSGRPGNEQFF. The chain couples TRBV27 to TRBJ2-1; 13 bases match TRBD2. The V segment lost 2 bases and the J segment 6 bases; nucleotides outside the gene matches: 7. There are 17 residues in the CDR3. Germline values: CDR1 MNHEY, CDR2 SMNVEV (reference sequence).

By its share, this clonotype is large. A library made for alpha chains picked up this beta chain off target, so its size means little. This rearrangement joins TRBV19 to TRBJ2-7; 11 nucleotides align to TRBD2. From germline, CDR1 is LNHDA and CDR2 SQIVND (reference sequence). This CDR3 has 15 residues. The J segment lost 5 bases and the V segment lost 5 bases, leaving 8 bases of the junction unmatched. CDR3 DNA sequence: TGTGCCAGTAGTCCCACTAGCGGGAGTTATGACGAGCAGTACTTC. Translated, it gives CASSPTSGSYDEQYF.

This clonotype was detected ten times or more. The size of this beta chain means little, since it is a stray read in a library made for alpha chains. V is TRBV7-2 and J is TRBJ2-3, with 9 bases lining up with TRBD1. The junction had 9 bases not matched to a gene; V was cut back by 5 bases and J by 0 bases. The CDR3 is made up of 17 amino acids. CDR1 is SGHTA, CDR2 FQGNSA, per germline. This CDR3 is CASSPWPGQGSTDTQYF. The CDR3, as DNA: TGTGCCAGCAGCCCATGGCCGGGACAGGGTAGCACAGATACGCAGTATTTT.

This clonotype was recorded at least ten times. The library was built for alpha chains, so this beta chain is an off-target read and its size means little. CDR3 sequence (DNA): TGCGCCAGCAGCGGGAGACTAGCGGGAGGAGGGGCAGATACGCAGTATTTT. Its translation: CASSGRLAGGGADTQYF. V usage is TRBV5-1 and J usage is TRBJ2-3; TRBD2 aligns across 13 bases. The germline gives CDR1 SGHRS, CDR2 YFSETQ. The V gene end was trimmed by 4 bases and the J gene end by 4 bases; junction bases not matched to a gene: 9. This CDR3 spans 17 amino acids.

This clonotype has ten or more counts. This beta chain appears as a stray read in a library generated for alpha chains; its size is not informative. V and J are TRBV7-9 and TRBJ2-1; the D gene is possibly TRBD2 (5 bases). This CDR3 is built from 15 residues. V dropped 1 base and J dropped 4 bases, with 11 bases sitting between them. Germline assignment: CDR1 SEHNR and CDR2 FQNEAQ (reference sequence). The CDR3 is CASSLVLGGYNEQFF. The CDR3 DNA sequence: TGTGCCAGCAGCTTAGTACTAGGAGGATACAATGAGCAGTTCTTC.

This clonotype is medium-sized. Found in a library prepared for alpha chains, this beta chain is an off-target read, and its abundance has little meaning. This chain links TRBV4-2 with TRBJ2-5; 12 nucleotides line up with TRBD2. The CDR3 runs 18 residues. Trimming removed 3 bases from V and 5 bases from J; junction bases left unmatched: 13. The germline gives CDR1 LGHNA, CDR2 YNFKEQ. This CDR3 is CASSQELAGGIRGETQYF. CDR3 bases: TGTGCCAGCAGCCAGGAACTAGCGGGAGGTATCCGGGGGGAGACCCAGTACTTC.

Worth noting for this clonotype: A library prepared for alpha chains yielded this beta chain as an off-target read; its size is of little meaning. The chain couples TRBV28 to TRBJ2-3; D gene ambiguous. Per germline, CDR1 MDHEN and CDR2 SYDVKM. V was clipped by 3 bases and J by 1 base, with 11 bases between them. This CDR3 is 15 amino acids long. The CDR3 DNA follows: TGTGCCAGCAGTTTGCTCTGGCAGGGCACAGATACGCAGTATTTT. Protein product: CASSLLWQGTDTQYF.

This clonotype was seen ten or more times. This beta chain slipped into a library made for alpha chains as a stray read, so its size is not meaningful. This chain uses TRBV5-6 with TRBJ2-3, with a tentative D call TRBD2 (6 bases). Germline loops: CDR1 SGHDT, CDR2 YYEEEE. This CDR3 has 13 amino acids. Deletions cut 3 bases from V and 4 bases from J, with 9 bases between. The CDR3 sequence is CASSSGTSDTQYF. The DNA of the CDR3 is TGTGCCAGCAGCTCCGGGACTTCAGATACGCAGTATTTT.

This clonotype has a handful of counts. A much larger clone lies one base from this, so it may be a read error. As the CDR3 is not closed by the conserved phenylalanine or tryptophan, this likely results from a read error. In a library made to pick up alpha chains, this beta chain is a stray read with a size that means little. The chain links TRBV11-2 to TRBJ2-3, with D perhaps matching TRBD2 (5 bases). Germline V gene data show CDR1 as SGHAT and CDR2 as FQNNGV. The CDR3 is 12 amino acids. Trimming took 5 bases from V and 4 from J, leaving 7 bases between them. The CDR3 region is CASSRGPDTQYY. CDR3 coding DNA: TGTGCCAGCAGCCGGGGTCCAGATACGCAGTATTAT.

This clonotype was counted ten times or more. The size of this beta chain means little, since it is a stray read in a library made for alpha chains. The chain employs TRBV4-1 and TRBJ2-3; no clear D. This CDR3 contains 16 residues. V lost 0 bases, J lost 0 bases, and 10 bases lay in between. Germline V gene data show CDR1 as MGHRA and CDR2 as YSYEKL. This chain's CDR3 is CASSQDIRGSTDTQYF. CDR3 in DNA: TGCGCCAGCAGCCAAGATATCCGCGGAAGCACAGATACGCAGTATTTT.

This clonotype was observed at least ten times. Possible read error: a much larger clone is one base away. This beta chain represents an off-target read in a library built for alpha chains; its size is of limited meaning. The genes are TRBV20-1 and TRBJ1-5; D is undetermined. Germline CDR1 DFQATT, CDR2 SNEGSKA (reference sequence). CDR3 length equals 12 residues. With 8 bases removed from V and 8 bases from J, the gap between germline ends came to 16 bases. The CDR3 DNA reads TGCAGTACTCAACGGCCAAGGGAGCCCCAGCATTTT. Translation: CSTQRPREPQHF.

By sample share, this clonotype is medium-sized. The library was built for alpha chains, so this beta chain is an off-target read and its size means little. The chain joins TRBV18 to TRBJ2-1, with D possibly being TRBD2 (5 bases). V lost 0 bases and J lost 8, with 11 bases in between. CDR1 KGHSH and CDR2 LQKENI come from the germline V gene. The length of the CDR3 is 14 residues. The CDR3 protein is CASSPPVLRDEQFF. CDR3 nucleotide sequence: TGTGCCAGCTCACCACCGGTGTTGAGGGATGAGCAGTTCTTC.

This clonotype was observed many times. As an off-target read in a library built for alpha chains, this beta chain has a frequency of little significance. The chain recombines TRBV5-1 with TRBJ1-5; D may be TRBD1 (5 bases). This CDR3 has 17 amino acids. V lost 0 bases and J lost 0, with 13 bases in between. Germline CDR1 and CDR2: SGHRS and YFSETQ. The CDR3 DNA reads TGCGCCAGCAGCTTGGACCACGGGGGTTATAGCAATCAGCCCCAGCATTTT. It codes for CASSLDHGGYSNQPQHF.

Turning to this clonotype: This beta chain came through as a stray read in a library set up for alpha chains, and its size says little. The chain joins TRBV5-1 to TRBJ2-1, with 8 bases identical to TRBD1. Trimming at V came to 4 bases and at J to 3 bases, leaving 12 bases not matched to a gene. Germline V lookup: CDR1 SGHRS, CDR2 YFSETQ. CDR3 length equals 17 residues. The CDR3 region has the DNA TGCGCCAGCAGCCCTATGACCGGGACAGGAGACTACAATGAGCAGTTCTTC. Translated: CASSPMTGTGDYNEQFF.

By sample fraction, this clonotype is medium-sized. Little can be read into the size of this beta chain, an off-target read in a library designed for alpha chains. The V call is TRBV20-1, the J call TRBJ1-1; no clear D gene. The germline V and J ends were trimmed by 3 bases and 4 bases, with 12 bases remaining between them. The germline CDR1 and CDR2 sequences are DFQATT and SNEGSKA (reference sequence). The CDR3 has 13 amino acids. CDR3 nucleotide sequence: TGCAGTGCTAGGGCCTACCGGGGCACTGAAGCTTTCTTT. Encoded protein: CSARAYRGTEAFF.